These 18 T cell receptor beta chains share one sample of origin, sequenced in a study of blood T cell repertoires in COVID-19. Measured with immunoSEQ multiplex PCR; TCRdb has only the in-frame clones, and not every one. The data show around 94,000 clones, around 90% seen once. Sequencing used peripheral blood. The receptors were sampled from a woman aged 50 to 60 with COVID-19, enrolled during active disease.

This clone appeared a few times. This chain uses TRBV30 with TRBJ1-6, with D hard to call. The CDR3 runs 12 residues. Trimming took 0 bases from V and 7 from J, leaving 4 bases between them. The V gene's germline CDR1 is GTSNPN and CDR2 SVGIG (reference sequence). The DNA for the CDR3 is TGTGCCTGGAGTGTACAAAATTCACCCCTCCACTTT. Its translation is CAWSVQNSPLHF.

The V gene is TRBV2, the J gene TRBJ1-3; possible D gene TRBD1, 6 bases. V lost 3 bases, J lost 15 bases, and 18 bases lay in between. CDR3 size: 13 residues. CDR1 SNHLY and CDR2 FYNNEI come from the germline V gene. The CDR3 coding sequence is TGTGCCAGCAGTGAGACAGGACAGTCTGTTAGATATTTT. As protein: CASSETGQSVRYF. Combining the CDR3 with reference TRBV2 and TRBJ1-3 gives the whole variable domain EPEVTQTPSHQVTQMGQEVILRCVPISNHLYFYWYRQILGQKVEFLVSFYNNEISEKSEIFDDQFSVERPDGSNFTLKIRSTKLEDSAMYFCASSETGQSVRYFGEGSWLTVV.

The chain uses TRBV2 and TRBJ1-5; no definite D call. CDR1 is SNHLY and CDR2 is FYNNEI in the germline V gene. CDR3 size: 15 residues. Between the trimmed V and J ends, which lost 0 bases and 6 bases, there was a span of 12 bases. The DNA of the CDR3 is TGTGCCAGCAGTGAAGCGATCTCAAGAGGTCAGCCCCAGCATTTT. Protein: CASSEAISRGQPQHF.

J is TRBJ2-1 and V is TRBV3-1 (or the pseudogene TRBV3-2); the match to TRBD2 covers 9 bases. Germline CDR1 is LGHDT and CDR2 is YNNKEL (reference sequence). This CDR3 is 13 amino acids long. Trimming took 0 bases from V and 15 from J; bases not matched to a gene: 6. The CDR3 is CASSQDSAGGRFF. The CDR3 DNA is TGTGCCAGCAGCCAAGATTCAGCGGGGGGCCGGTTCTTC.

The rearrangement links TRBV6-2 or TRBV6-3 to TRBJ2-5; the D is unclear. Germline assignment: CDR1 MNHEY and CDR2 SVGEGT. Trimming took off 6 bases at V and 7 bases at J, with 12 bases between the two ends. This CDR3 contains 12 residues. The CDR3 DNA is TGTGCCAGCAGCCCAGCTGTCATGACCCAGTACTTC. The encoded protein is CASSPAVMTQYF.

V gene TRBV9 combines with J gene TRBJ1-1, with 7 bases identical to TRBD1. This CDR3 is 15 amino acids long. Germline values: CDR1 SGDLS, CDR2 YYNGEE. V lost 4 bases, J lost 4 bases, and 10 bases stayed unmatched. This chain's CDR3 is CASSLYPTGTTEAFF. CDR3 sequence (DNA): TGTGCCAGCAGCTTATACCCGACAGGGACCACTGAAGCTTTCTTT.

The rearrangement uses TRBV25-1 and TRBJ2-7, with TRBD1 matching 7 bases. V shed 4 bases, J shed 4 bases, and the junction held 7 bases outside the gene matches. Germline CDR1 is MGHDK and CDR2 is SYGVNS. The CDR3 is 14 amino acids. This CDR3 is CASSGWTGAYEQYF. CDR3 sequence (DNA): TGTGCCAGCAGTGGTTGGACAGGCGCGTACGAGCAGTACTTC.

This clone was picked up one time. The chain joins TRBV7-8 to TRBJ2-5; 7 bases align to TRBD2. The CDR3 has 15 amino acids. In germline, CDR1 is SGHVS, CDR2 FQNEAQ. The J segment lost 2 bases and the V segment lost 2 bases, leaving 5 bases of the junction unmatched. CDR3 coding DNA: TGTGCCAGCAGCTTATTTGGGACTACTCAAGAGACCCAGTACTTC. It encodes CASSLFGTTQETQYF.

This clone is a singleton in its sample. The rearrangement joins TRBV18 to TRBJ1-1; no clear D. Looked up from germline, CDR1 is KGHSH and CDR2 is LQKENI. The ends were cut back, 0 bases at V and 4 bases at J, with 6 bases in the middle. This CDR3 is built from 13 residues. CDR3 sequence reads: CASSPPTSTEAFF. DNA for the CDR3: TGTGCCAGCTCACCACCGACAAGCACTGAAGCTTTCTTT. Full variable domain (rest looked up from reference TRBV18 and TRBJ1-1): NAGVMQNPRHLVRRRGQEARLRCSPMKGHSHVYWYRQLPEEGLKFMVYLQKENIIDESGMPKERFSAEFPKEGPSILRIQQVVRGDSAAYFCASSPPTSTEAFFGQGTRLTVV.

The rearrangement joins TRBV11-3 to TRBJ2-2, with TRBD1 as a possible D gene (7 bases). Germline CDR1 is SGHNT and CDR2 is YENEEA. The CDR3 sequence is 16 residues long. Trimming shortened V by 5 bases and J by 0 bases, and 13 bases separated the two germline ends. Here the CDR3 DNA reads TGTGCCAGCAGCGGGGGGCAGGGGGCGAACACCGGGGAGCTGTTTTTT. Its protein is CASSGGQGANTGELFF.

The CDR3 spells CASFRDTGELFF. CDR3 bases: TGTGCCAGCTTCAGGGACACCGGGGAGCTGTTTTTT. The chain joins TRBV12-3 or TRBV12-4 to TRBJ2-2, with a weak D call TRBD1 (5 bases). V was trimmed by 8 bases and J by 3 bases, leaving 7 bases between them. The CDR3 totals 12 residues.

The chain is built from TRBV9 and TRBJ1-1, with D possibly TRBD1 on 6 matching bases. Trimming shortened V by 0 bases and J by 2 bases, and 11 bases separated the two germline ends. This CDR3 is built from 15 residues. Germline lookup yields CDR1 SGDLS and CDR2 YYNGEE. CDR3 residues: CASSVAGQPNTEAFF. The CDR3 DNA follows: TGTGCCAGCAGCGTAGCAGGACAGCCTAACACTGAAGCTTTCTTT.

This rearrangement joins TRBV10-2 to TRBJ2-2, with TRBD2 matching over 10 bases. The CDR3 length is 15 residues. V lost 5 bases, J lost 1 base, and 1 base stayed unmatched. Per the germline V gene, CDR1 is WSHSY and CDR2 is SAAADI. The CDR3 coding sequence is TGCGCCAGCAGTTCTAGCGGGGGGAACACCGGGGAGCTGTTTTTT. Protein product: CASSSSGGNTGELFF.

This rearrangement joins TRBV30 to TRBJ1-3, with a possible D match to TRBD1 (5 bases). Germline lookup yields CDR1 GTSNPN and CDR2 SVGIG (reference sequence). CDR3 length: 13 residues. V gave up 5 bases and J gave up 0 bases, with 8 bases separating them. The CDR3 is CAWDRSSGNTIYF. The CDR3 nucleotides are TGTGCCTGGGACAGATCCTCTGGAAACACCATATATTTT.

The chain recombines TRBV14 with TRBJ1-1, with TRBD1 identical over 7 bases. V trimming: 0 bases; J trimming: 0 bases; junction bases outside the gene matches: 10. The germline gives CDR1 SGHDN, CDR2 FVKESK. The CDR3 is 18 residues long. The DNA for the CDR3 is TGTGCCAGCAGCCAAGAGGGATACAGGGGAGTCATGAACACTGAAGCTTTCTTT. Translation: CASSQEGYRGVMNTEAFF.

The chain carries TRBV12-3 or TRBV12-4 and TRBJ2-2; no reliable D call. With 4 bases removed from V and 7 bases from J, the gap between germline ends came to 7 bases. The CDR3 loop spans 12 amino acids. The CDR3: CASSSTGGELFF. CDR3 nucleotide sequence: TGTGCCAGCAGTTCCACTGGCGGGGAGCTGTTTTTT.

The CDR3 region has the DNA TGTGCCAGCAGCTGGACTAGCGGGGGGGACAATGAGCAGTTCTTC. Translating it yields CASSWTSGGDNEQFF. J is TRBJ2-1 and V is TRBV5-6, with 15 bases lining up with TRBD2. This CDR3 comprises 15 residues. J was trimmed by 5 bases and V by 3 bases; bases with no gene match: 0. Looked up from germline, CDR1 is SGHDT and CDR2 is YYEEEE. The entire variable domain, with the rest obtained from reference TRBV5-6 and TRBJ2-1, is as follows: DAGVTQSPTHLIKTRGQQVTLRCSPKSGHDTVSWYQQALGQGPQFIFQYYEEEERQRGNFPDRFSGHQFPNYSSELNVNALLLGDSALYLCASSWTSGGDNEQFFGPGTRLTVL.

The chain uses TRBV2 and TRBJ2-5, with 9 bases lining up with TRBD1. CDR1 and CDR2 (germline): SNHLY, FYNNEI. The junction had 7 bases not matched to a gene; V was cut back by 6 bases and J by 5 bases. The CDR3 totals 14 residues. CDR3 loop: CASSPGQGTETQYF. The CDR3, as DNA: TGTGCCAGCAGCCCGGGACAGGGAACGGAGACCCAGTACTTC.